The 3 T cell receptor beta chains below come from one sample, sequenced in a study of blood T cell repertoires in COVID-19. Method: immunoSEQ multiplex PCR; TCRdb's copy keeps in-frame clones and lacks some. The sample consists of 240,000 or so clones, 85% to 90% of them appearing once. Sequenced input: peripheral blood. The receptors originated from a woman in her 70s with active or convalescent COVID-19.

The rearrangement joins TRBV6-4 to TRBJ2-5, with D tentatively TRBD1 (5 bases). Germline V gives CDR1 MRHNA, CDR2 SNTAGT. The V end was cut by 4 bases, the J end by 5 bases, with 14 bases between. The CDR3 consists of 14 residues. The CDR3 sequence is CASSAQGGSETQYF. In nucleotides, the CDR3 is TGTGCCAGCAGTGCGCAGGGCGGCTCGGAGACCCAGTACTTC.

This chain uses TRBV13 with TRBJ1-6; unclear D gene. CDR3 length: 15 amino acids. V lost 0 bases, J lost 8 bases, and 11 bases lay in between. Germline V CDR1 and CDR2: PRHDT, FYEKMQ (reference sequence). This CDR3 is CASSLGGRSHSPLHF. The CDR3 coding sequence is TGTGCCAGCAGCTTAGGTGGGAGAAGTCATTCACCCCTCCACTTT.

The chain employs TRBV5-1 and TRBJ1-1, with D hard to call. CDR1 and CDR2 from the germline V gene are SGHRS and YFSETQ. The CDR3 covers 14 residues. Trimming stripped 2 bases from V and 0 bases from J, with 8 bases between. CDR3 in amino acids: CASSFGDLNTEAFF. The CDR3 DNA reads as TGCGCCAGCAGCTTCGGGGATCTGAACACTGAAGCTTTCTTT.